The subject of this entry is one T cell receptor (beta chain). The V gene lost 4 bases and the J gene lost 0 bases, with 17 bases spanning the gap. Germline CDR1 is SGHDT and CDR2 is YYEEEE. This CDR3 has 16 amino acids. Libraries were prepared by immunoSEQ multiplex PCR; TCRdb keeps only in-frame clonotypes and omits some of them. The table lists about 660,000 clones, roughly 90% of them singletons, with around 0.0099% in the top ten. This sample is part of a study of shared T cell receptors in the human thymus. The same sample was also studied in work on human thymus T cells. That report notes: Congenital heart defects were the reason for the corrective surgery that the donors, healthy Finnish infants, were having. Thymic samples were excised during corrective heart operations. Within thymic and blood repertoires, V and J gene usage appeared to be biased. Related research reported highly overlapping thymic repertoires among unrelated individuals.

The chain is built from TRBV5-6 and TRBJ2-7, with TRBD1 as a possible D gene (6 bases). The sequence derives from a boy in the first two years of life with a congenital heart defect. Sequencing used thymocytes. Written as DNA, the CDR3 is TGTGCCAGCAGCCCCGGGGCAGGCAGGGGCTCCTACGAGCAGTACTTC. It translates to CASSPGAGRGSYEQYF. Combining the CDR3 with reference TRBV5-6 and TRBJ2-7 gives the whole variable domain DAGVTQSPTHLIKTRGQQVTLRCSPKSGHDTVSWYQQALGQGPQFIFQYYEEEERQRGNFPDRFSGHQFPNYSSELNVNALLLGDSALYLCASSPGAGRGSYEQYFGPGTRLTVT.